This is a list of T cell receptor beta chains from one sample in a study of T cell changes during pregnancy in multiple sclerosis. Produced via immunoSEQ multiplex PCR; TCRdb's table is partial and in-frame only. The sample shows around 30,000 clones, 75% to 90% of them seen only once. The starting material was CD8+ T cells from peripheral blood mononuclear cells, obtained in the second trimester of pregnancy. The receptor source for this set is a female donor with multiple sclerosis, enrolled in a pregnancy study. Each CDR3 is given with its conserved first and last residue. A D gene is named only where the DNA matches it firmly. Some rows have no size entry. The others give once, few or many, or a class for an expanded clone.

abundance,j_gene,d_gene,v_gene,CDR3nt,CDR3aa
.,TRBJ1-1,TRBD1,TRBV5-1,TGCGCCAGCAGCGAGGGGGCAGCGAACACTGAAGCTTTCTTT,CASSEGAANTEAFF
.,TRBJ2-3,TRBD2,TRBV2,TGTGCCAGCAGCAATCAGGGGACTAGCGGGGGGGGGCTTAGCACAGATACGCAGTATTTT,CASSNQGTSGGGLSTDTQYF
.,TRBJ2-7,.,TRBV11-2,TGTGCCAGCAGCTTAAAGGACTCTACCTACGAGCAGTACTTC,CASSLKDSTYEQYF
.,TRBJ1-3,.,TRBV9,TGTGCCAGCAGCCTGGAGGCCGCATCTGGAAACACCATATATTTT,CASSLEAASGNTIYF
.,TRBJ2-7,TRBD2,TRBV28,TGTGCCAGTCACGGACTAGCGGAATCCTACGAGCAGTACTTC,CASHGLAESYEQYF
once,TRBJ1-1,.,TRBV27,TGTGCCAGCAGTTTTCAGGGCACTGAAGCTTTCTTT,CASSFQGTEAFF
.,TRBJ2-7,TRBD2,TRBV10-1,TGCGCCAGCAGTGAAGGGACTAGCGTTCCCTCCTACGAGCAGTACTTC,CASSEGTSVPSYEQYF
.,TRBJ1-5,.,TRBV7-6,TGTGCCAGCAGCCCCCTAGCTGCAGGGGTAAGCAATCAGCCCCAGCATTTT,CASSPLAAGVSNQPQHF
few,TRBJ1-5,TRBD1,TRBV29-1,TGCAGCGTTTGGACAGGGGGCAATCAGCCCCAGCATTTT,CSVWTGGNQPQHF
once,TRBJ2-7,.,TRBV6-1,TGTGCCAGCCGTTCGGGAGAGGTTGCCTACGAGCAGTACTTC,CASRSGEVAYEQYF
few,TRBJ1-4,.,TRBV9,TGTGCCAGCAGCGTAGCCGGACAGAGCAATGAAAAACTGTTTTTT,CASSVAGQSNEKLFF
once,TRBJ2-1,TRBD1,TRBV5-1,TGCGCCAGCAGCTTGACAGGGGCCAATCGTTTTGGAAATGAGCAGTTCTTC,CASSLTGANRFGNEQFF
.,TRBJ2-5,TRBD2,TRBV2,TGTGCCAGCGCCGACCGGGGGGGGCTTGCGGAGACCCAGTACTTC,CASADRGGLAETQYF
.,TRBJ1-1,TRBD1,TRBV7-9,TGTGCCAGCTACGAGACAGGGGGCACTGAAGCTTTCTTT,CASYETGGTEAFF
.,TRBJ1-2,.,TRBV7-6,TGTGCCAGCAGCTTAGGTACGGGGATTGGCAGTGGCTATGGCTACACCTTC,CASSLGTGIGSGYGYTF
.,TRBJ2-7,TRBD2,TRBV28,TGTGCCAGCAGTTTAATTGGCGGGAGGGCCCCCTACTCCTACGAGCAGTACTTC,CASSLIGGRAPYSYEQYF